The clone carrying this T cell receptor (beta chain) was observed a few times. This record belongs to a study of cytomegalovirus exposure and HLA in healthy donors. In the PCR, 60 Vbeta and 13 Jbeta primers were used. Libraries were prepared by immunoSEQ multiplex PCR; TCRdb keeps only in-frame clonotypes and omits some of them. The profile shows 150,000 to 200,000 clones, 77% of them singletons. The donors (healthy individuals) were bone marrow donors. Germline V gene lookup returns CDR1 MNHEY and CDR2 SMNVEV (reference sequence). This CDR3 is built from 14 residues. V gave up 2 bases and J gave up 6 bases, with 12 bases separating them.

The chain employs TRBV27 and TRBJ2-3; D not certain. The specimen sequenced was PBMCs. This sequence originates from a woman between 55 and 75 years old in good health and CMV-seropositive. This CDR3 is CASSLDLQRDTQYF. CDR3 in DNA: TGTGCCAGCAGTTTAGATCTCCAACGGGATACGCAGTATTTT.